This TCR beta chain was recorded in a study of vaccination effects on CD4 cells after COVID-19. Study as a whole: Two doses of either BNT162b2 or mRNA-1273 were given to each participant. Study-wide points: Clones that were induced by infection or by vaccine showed marked contraction late after vaccination.

Deletions cut 3 bases from V and 8 bases from J, with 16 bases between. This CDR3 is 14 amino acids long. Germline CDR1 reads DFQATT; CDR2 reads SNEGSKA (reference sequence). Before sequencing took place, the ViraFEST assay used viral peptide pools to expand antigen-specific CD4+ T cells. Culture proceeded for more than 8 days, and CD4+ T cells were then isolated. The healthy vaccine recipients, who had no prior SARS-CoV-2 infection, showed negative nucleocapsid antibodies. Half of the medium was exchanged for IL-2 medium on both days 3 and 7. Generated by immunoSEQ multiplex PCR, the TCRdb table keeps only in-frame clones and is missing some. Of 74,000 or so clones in the sample, 80% are singletons; the top ten hold more than 10%. As regards this clone: The antigen is not known.

Sequencing was performed on CD4+ T cells from PBMCs cultured with SARS-CoV-2 spike peptides, taken before COVID-19 vaccination. This rearrangement joins TRBV20-1 to TRBJ1-4, with a weak D call TRBD1 (5 bases). The receptor was derived from a human donor who received a COVID-19 vaccine. CDR3 nucleotide sequence: TGCAGTGCTAGTATGGGGCTCTCTGGGGAAAAACTGTTTTTT. Amino acid sequence: CSASMGLSGEKLFF.